This T cell receptor (beta chain) derives from a study of OX40 agonist ivuxolimab in advanced cancers. V was cut by 2 bases and J by 6 bases, with 11 bases left in between. The CDR3 consists of 14 residues. Germline values: CDR1 SNHLY, CDR2 FYNNEI. Only in-frame clones appear in the TCRdb table, and some are missing; sequencing was by immunoSEQ multiplex PCR. The sample carries 50,000 to 75,000 clones, roughly 87% recorded once. This clone was counted between two and nine times. The receptor's source is an adult with an advanced solid tumor such as melanoma, head and neck, liver or kidney cancer. The sample was CD4+ or CD8+ T cells sorted from blood, taken in a trial of the OX40 agonist ivuxolimab. The gene calls are TRBV2 and TRBJ2-4; D gene uncertain. CDR3 amino acids: CASSESWVRNIQYF. The CDR3 coding sequence is TGTGCCAGCAGTGAAAGCTGGGTGAGAAACATTCAGTACTTC.